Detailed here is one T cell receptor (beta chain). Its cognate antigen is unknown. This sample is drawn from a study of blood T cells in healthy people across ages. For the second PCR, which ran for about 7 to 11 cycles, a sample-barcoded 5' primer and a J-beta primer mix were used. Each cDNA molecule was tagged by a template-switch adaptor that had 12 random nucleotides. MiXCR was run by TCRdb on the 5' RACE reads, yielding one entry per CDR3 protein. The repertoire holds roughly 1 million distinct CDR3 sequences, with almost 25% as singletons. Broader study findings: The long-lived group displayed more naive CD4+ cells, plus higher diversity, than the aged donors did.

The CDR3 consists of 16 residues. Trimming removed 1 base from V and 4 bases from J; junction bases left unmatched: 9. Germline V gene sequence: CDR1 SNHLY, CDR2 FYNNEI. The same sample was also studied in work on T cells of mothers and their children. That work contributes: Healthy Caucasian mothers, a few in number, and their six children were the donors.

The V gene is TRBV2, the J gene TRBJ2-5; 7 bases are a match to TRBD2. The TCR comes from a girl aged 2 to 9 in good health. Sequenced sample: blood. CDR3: CASSEGAGIFVETQYF. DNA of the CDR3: TGTGCCAGCAGTGAAGGAGCGGGAATCTTTGTAGAGACCCAGTACTTC.